These T cell receptor beta chains were read from a single sample in a study of blood T cells in healthy people across ages. TCRdb independently ran MiXCR on the 5' RACE reads; one entry per CDR3 protein. The sample contains 540,000 or so distinct CDR3 sequences, less than 25% of which appear only once. These data are also associated with another study on T cells of mothers and their children.

Material: blood. These TCRs come from a boy under 18 in good health. Each CDR3 is given with its conserved first and last residue. Size tells how often a clone was seen (once, few, many) or the class of an expanded clone, and some rows leave it out.

CSARAGGLYEQYF TRBJ2-7 TRBV20-1 .
CASSRGTSGQIRNEQFF TRBJ2-1 TRBV5-1 .
CASSIDSEQFF TRBJ2-1 TRBV5-1 .
CASSQLIRGDYNEQFF TRBJ2-1 TRBV4-3 once
CASSLGQTENQPQHF TRBJ1-5 TRBV7-9 .
CASSFGQGFEKLFF TRBJ1-4 TRBV7-9 .
CASSDGTAGGSPLHF TRBJ1-6 TRBV14 few
CSGCCPGSTDTQYF TRBJ2-3 TRBV20-1 .
CASSQDQGLAGGVYF TRBJ2-7 TRBV4-3 few
CASSQDQSSTGELFF TRBJ2-2 TRBV4-3 few
CAISESTGGGYTF TRBJ1-2 TRBV10-3 .
CASSRDDWVLGTQHF TRBJ2-5 TRBV12-3/TRBV12-4 .
CASTDTGTGRYNEQFF TRBJ2-1 TRBV6-1 few
CASSPNRTHGYTF TRBJ1-2 TRBV6-6 few
CASRGLTGINTEAFF TRBJ1-1 TRBV6-2/TRBV6-3 few
CASSSTTGVEQYF . TRBV12-3/TRBV12-4 .
CGIQGMGHGSTDTQYF TRBJ2-3 TRBV29-1 .